A single sample is the source of the 31 T cell receptor beta chains below, sequenced in a study of CD8 T cells in ankylosing spondylitis. TCRdb ran MiXCR on the 5' RACE reads and lists one entry per CDR3 protein. Of about 320,000 distinct CDR3 sequences in the sample, around 10% were seen once. Sequences were obtained from blood, either unsorted or a sorted T cell fraction (not recorded which). These receptor sequences come from a female donor with ankylosing spondylitis or in good health (not recorded which).

This clonotype came up many times. The chain links TRBV6-1 to TRBJ2-2; 7 nucleotides line up with TRBD1. In germline, CDR1 is MNHNS, CDR2 SASEGT. The trim removed 7 bases at V and 6 bases at J, leaving 5 bases unmatched. CDR3 length: 13 residues. CDR3 amino acids: CASNDRVSGELFF. In DNA form, the CDR3 reads TGTGCCAGCAACGACAGGGTTTCCGGGGAGCTGTTTTTT.

The CDR3 loop reads CSAVRDPDTIYF. DNA for the CDR3: TGCAGTGCTGTCAGGGACCCGGACACCATATATTTT. The chain has TRBV20-1 and TRBJ1-3; weak D call: TRBD1 (5 bases). Germline CDR1 and CDR2: DFQATT and SNEGSKA (reference sequence). The V and J ends lost 5 bases and 8 bases respectively, with 13 bases between them. The CDR3 totals 12 residues.

In its sample, this clonotype was seen many times. The V and J genes are TRBV28 and TRBJ2-7, with a weak D call TRBD1 (7 bases). Germline CDR1 reads MDHEN; CDR2 reads SYDVKM. The germline V and J ends were trimmed by 7 bases and 3 bases, with 16 bases remaining between them. The CDR3 contains 14 residues. The CDR3 nucleotides are TGTGCCAGCACCATAGGAGGGGGCTTCTACGAGCAGTACTTC. It encodes CASTIGGGFYEQYF.

In this sample, this clonotype turned up many times. J is TRBJ2-7 and V is TRBV20-1, with TRBD1 matching over 9 bases. Germline-derived CDR1 and CDR2 are DFQATT and SNEGSKA (reference sequence). This CDR3 spans 12 amino acids. J lost 4 bases, V lost 8 bases, and 6 bases had no gene match. The CDR3 DNA follows: TGCAGTAAGGGACAGGGCCCTTACGAGCAGTACTTC. Translated, it gives CSKGQGPYEQYF.

This clonotype was picked up many times. The CDR3 DNA sequence: TGTGCCAGCAGGCAGGGGTGGCATAATGAAAAACTGTTTTTT. Amino acid sequence: CASRQGWHNEKLFF. The rearrangement uses TRBV6-1 and TRBJ1-4; D perhaps matches TRBD1 (6 bases). The CDR3 has 14 amino acids. The V gene lost 6 bases and the J gene lost 4 bases, with 12 bases spanning the gap. The germline CDR1 and CDR2 sequences are MNHNS and SASEGT.

This chain links TRBV5-1 with TRBJ2-7, with D possibly matching TRBD2 (5 bases). The CDR3 consists of 15 residues. The germline gives CDR1 SGHRS, CDR2 YFSETQ. The germline V and J ends were trimmed by 0 bases and 1 base, with 11 bases remaining between them. The CDR3 nucleotides are TGCGCCAGCAGCTTGGATCCAGGACTTTCCTACGAGCAGTACTTC. This sequence encodes CASSLDPGLSYEQYF. The entire variable domain, with the rest obtained from reference TRBV5-1 and TRBJ2-7, is as follows: KAGVTQTPRYLIKTRGQQVTLSCSPISGHRSVSWYQQTPGQGLQFLFEYFSETQRNKGNFPGRFSGRQFSNSRSEMNVSTLELGDSALYLCASSLDPGLSYEQYFGPGTRLTVT.

This clonotype is a singleton in its sample. At one of its ends the junction is not consistent with the germline gene, which may arise from a read error. V is TRBV7-9 and J is TRBJ2-3; TRBD2 matches at 12 bases. Germline V CDR1 and CDR2: SEHNR, FQNEAQ (reference sequence). CDR3 length: 17 amino acids. CDR3 nucleotide sequence: TGTACCAGCAGCCTCCGCGGACTAGCGGGAACCACAGATACGCAGTATTTT. The encoded protein is CTSSLRGLAGTTDTQYF. Using reference TRBV7-9 and TRBJ2-3 for the parts outside the CDR3, the full variable domain is DTGVSQNPRHKITKRGQNVTFRCDPISEHNRLYWYRQTLGQGPEFLTYFQNEAQLEKSRLLSDRFSAERPKGSFSTLEIQRTEQGDSAMYLCTSSLRGLAGTTDTQYFGPGTRLTVL.

The rearrangement links TRBV15 to TRBJ2-5; 8 bases line up with TRBD2. The CDR3 has 14 residues. Trimming cost V 5 bases and J 5 bases; bases outside gene matches: 7. Germline V gene data show CDR1 as LNHNV and CDR2 as YYDKDF (reference sequence). The CDR3 is CATSPRGGMETQYF. CDR3 sequence (DNA): TGTGCCACCAGCCCCCGGGGGGGGATGGAGACCCAGTACTTC. Combining the CDR3 with reference TRBV15 and TRBJ2-5 gives the whole variable domain DAMVIQNPRYQVTQFGKPVTLSCSQTLNHNVMYWYQQKSSQAPKLLFHYYDKDFNNEADTPDNFQSRRPNTSFCFLDIRSPGLGDTAMYLCATSPRGGMETQYFGPGTRLLVL.

This clonotype was observed a single time. This chain joins TRBV19 and TRBJ1-5; D not certain. This CDR3 has 13 amino acids. Germline values: CDR1 LNHDA, CDR2 SQIVND (reference sequence). The germline V and J ends were trimmed by 3 bases and 5 bases, with 8 bases remaining between them. CDR3 amino acids: CASSMGSDQPQHF. The CDR3 DNA follows: TGTGCCAGTAGTATGGGGTCGGATCAGCCCCAGCATTTT.

The chain uses TRBV5-4 and TRBJ2-7, with 7 bases aligning to TRBD1. V dropped 4 bases and J dropped 5; count of bases not matched to a gene: 6. Looked up from germline, CDR1 is SGHNT and CDR2 is YYREEE (reference sequence). The CDR3 runs 13 residues. The CDR3 region has the DNA TGTGCCAGCAGCAAAGACAGGGTAAACGAGCAGTACTTC. Its translation: CASSKDRVNEQYF.

This CDR3 is CASSLLGGAGEQYF. CDR3 nucleotide sequence: TGTGCCAGCAGTCTGTTAGGGGGGGCCGGGGAGCAGTACTTC. J is TRBJ2-7 and V is TRBV12-3 or TRBV12-4, with a possible D match to TRBD2 (7 bases). The V gene lost 5 bases and the J gene lost 7 bases, with 18 bases spanning the gap. The CDR3 has 14 residues.

This clonotype was detected many times. The chain uses TRBV28 and TRBJ2-7, with D unresolved. The CDR3 loop spans 12 amino acids. Germline-derived CDR1 and CDR2 are MDHEN and SYDVKM. Trimming took off 6 bases at V and 5 bases at J, with 11 bases between the two ends. Written as DNA, the CDR3 is TGTGCCAGCAGCCCAGACTTACACGAGCAGTACTTC. It codes for CASSPDLHEQYF.

This clonotype was observed many times. V usage is TRBV20-1 and J usage is TRBJ1-6; D call uncertain. Trimming cost V 2 bases and J 0 bases, with 14 bases left between them. The CDR3 covers 17 residues. Germline V gene data show CDR1 as DFQATT and CDR2 as SNEGSKA (reference sequence). The CDR3 DNA reads TGCAGTGCTAGACAATTCTTGCGGAGCTCCTATAATTCACCCCTCCACTTT. Amino acid sequence: CSARQFLRSSYNSPLHF.

This clonotype was counted between two and nine times. This sequence joins TRBV7-3 and TRBJ1-1; D gene unclear. The V gene's germline CDR1 is SGHTA and CDR2 FQGTGA. V lost 5 bases to trimming and J lost 10 bases, with 17 bases between them. CDR3 length: 13 amino acids. The CDR3 sequence: CASSQTPGLGAFF. In DNA form, the CDR3 reads TGTGCCAGCAGCCAAACCCCAGGTCTCGGAGCTTTCTTT.

This clonotype was seen at least ten times. This chain uses TRBV20-1 with TRBJ2-7, with D uncertain. The CDR3 is 13 amino acids. Deletions cut 1 base from V and 5 bases from J, with 12 bases between. CDR1 is DFQATT, CDR2 SNEGSKA, per germline (reference sequence). Here the CDR3 DNA reads TGCAGTGCTAGAGTCCGACTTTGGGACGAGCAGTACTTC. This sequence encodes CSARVRLWDEQYF.

The table lists this clonotype with a few counts. This sequence joins TRBV2 and TRBJ2-1; TRBD2 might be the D (6 bases). CDR3 length equals 14 residues. V lost 8 bases and J lost 0, with 11 bases in between. Germline CDR1 reads SNHLY; CDR2 reads FYNNEI. The CDR3 nucleotides are TGTGCCAGCCTAGCGCCAAGCTCCTACAATGAGCAGTTCTTC. Residues: CASLAPSSYNEQFF.

This clonotype came up a few times. CDR3 residues: CASSSGTSGPYEQYF. CDR3 nucleotide sequence: TGTGCCAGCAGCTCCGGGACTAGCGGTCCCTACGAGCAGTACTTC. The chain links TRBV12-3 or TRBV12-4 to TRBJ2-7; 11 bases are a match to TRBD2. V dropped 6 bases and J dropped 2; count of bases not matched to a gene: 6. CDR3 length: 15 amino acids.

V and J are TRBV29-1 and TRBJ2-5; D gene unclear. CDR1 is SQVTM and CDR2 is ANQGSEA in the germline V gene. The V and J ends lost 4 bases and 1 base respectively, with 4 bases between them. The CDR3 runs to 11 residues. CDR3 DNA: TGCAGCGTTGGAGTCCAAGAGACCCAGTACTTC. Protein product: CSVGVQETQYF.

In this sample, this clonotype turned up many times. The gene calls are TRBV12-3 or TRBV12-4 and TRBJ2-7; the match to TRBD2 covers 7 bases. This CDR3 comprises 14 residues. J lost 3 bases, V lost 6 bases, and 8 bases had no gene match. The CDR3 sequence is CASSRRDYYYEQYF. The DNA of the CDR3 is TGTGCCAGCAGCCGTAGGGACTACTACTACGAGCAGTACTTC.

This clonotype has at least ten counts. The rearrangement links TRBV7-2 to TRBJ1-2, with D unclear. Trimming took off 4 bases at V and 3 bases at J, with 3 bases between the two ends. CDR1 and CDR2 (germline): SGHTA, FQGNSA. This CDR3 comprises 11 residues. For the CDR3, the DNA is TGTGCCAGCAGCTCTTACTATGGCTACACCTTC. Translating gives CASSSYYGYTF. The full variable domain, its missing parts supplied by reference TRBV7-2 and TRBJ1-2, is GAGVSQSPSNKVTEKGKDVELRCDPISGHTALYWYRQSLGQGLEFLIYFQGNSAPDKSGLPSDRFSAERTGGSVSTLTIQRTQQEDSAVYLCASSSYYGYTFGSGTRLTVV.

This clonotype was picked up many times. This chain connects TRBV20-1 to TRBJ2-5; 7 bases line up with TRBD2. CDR1 is DFQATT, CDR2 SNEGSKA, per germline (reference sequence). The CDR3 is made up of 14 amino acids. The V and J ends lost 2 bases and 5 bases, in that order; junction bases with no gene match: 8. The CDR3 region is CSARSLAVGETQYF. Written as DNA, the CDR3 is TGCAGTGCTAGATCCCTAGCGGTCGGGGAGACCCAGTACTTC.

The chain links TRBV28 to TRBJ2-2; 9 nucleotides align to TRBD1. J gave up 5 bases and V 9 bases, and 13 bases lay outside the gene matches. Germline V gene sequence: CDR1 MDHEN, CDR2 SYDVKM. CDR3 length: 16 residues. Here the CDR3 reads CASHFAGTGRTGELFF. The CDR3 DNA reads TGTGCCAGTCACTTCGCCGGGACAGGGCGAACCGGGGAGCTGTTTTTT.

The V call is TRBV4-3, the J call TRBJ2-3, with a tentative D call TRBD1 (6 bases). The CDR3 extends over 15 amino acids. V lost 1 base to trimming and J lost 1 base, with 9 bases between them. The germline V gene has CDR1 LGHNA and CDR2 YSLEER. As DNA, the CDR3 is TGCGCCAGCAGCCAAGGGGACATAGGCACAGATACGCAGTATTTT. This codes for CASSQGDIGTDTQYF.

This clonotype was found many times. The chain employs TRBV5-6 and TRBJ2-1; D may be TRBD1 (5 bases). Deletions cut 5 bases from V and 7 bases from J, with 16 bases between. In germline, CDR1 is SGHDT, CDR2 YYEEEE. The CDR3 runs 14 residues. The CDR3, as DNA: TGTGCCAGCAGGACCACAGGTCTGCCGAATGAGCAGTTCTTC. Translation gives CASRTTGLPNEQFF.

The J gene is TRBJ2-3, the V gene TRBV28; TRBD1 might be the D (6 bases). Germline values: CDR1 MDHEN, CDR2 SYDVKM. The CDR3 spans 14 residues. The V and J ends lost 6 bases and 4 bases respectively, with 14 bases between them. CDR3 coding DNA: TGTGCCAGCAGACCGGGAAAGGGGGCAGATACGCAGTATTTT. Translated: CASRPGKGADTQYF.

This clonotype was seen repeatedly, ten times or more. V usage is TRBV9 and J usage is TRBJ2-7, with 10 positions matching TRBD1. The V gene end was trimmed by 2 bases and the J gene end by 6 bases; junction bases not matched to a gene: 11. The CDR3 has 16 amino acids. In germline, CDR1 is SGDLS, CDR2 YYNGEE. CDR3 loop: CASSVTGTGVQGEQYF. CDR3 DNA sequence: TGTGCCAGCAGCGTTACCGGGACAGGGGTGCAAGGCGAGCAGTACTTC.

The rearrangement links TRBV3-1 to TRBJ2-5; possibly TRBD2 for D (7 bases). Deletions cut 1 base from V and 1 base from J, with 13 bases between. Germline CDR1 and CDR2: LGHDT and YNNKEL (reference sequence). The CDR3 spans 16 residues. The CDR3 here is CASSQVTGGPQETQYF. DNA of the CDR3: TGTGCCAGCAGCCAAGTTACGGGGGGCCCCCAAGAGACCCAGTACTTC.

This clonotype has more than one count but fewer than ten. This sequence joins TRBV7-8 and TRBJ2-7; possibly TRBD1 for D (5 bases). The CDR3 is made up of 11 amino acids. Germline V gives CDR1 SGHVS, CDR2 FQNEAQ. The germline V and J ends were trimmed by 4 bases and 6 bases, with 7 bases remaining between them. The CDR3 loop is CASSSGPEQYF. CDR3 bases: TGTGCCAGCAGCTCAGGGCCCGAGCAGTACTTC.

The sample holds many counts of this clonotype. The chain combines TRBV5-1 with TRBJ1-2; 11 bases map to TRBD1. J lost 1 base, V lost 4 bases, and 12 bases had no gene match. CDR1 is SGHRS and CDR2 is YFSETQ in the germline V gene. The CDR3 runs 18 residues. Here the CDR3 DNA reads TGCGCCAGCAGCCCCGGGACAGGGGGTTTCGTGAGTAACTATGGCTACACCTTC. Translating it yields CASSPGTGGFVSNYGYTF.

In this sample, this clonotype turned up many times. CDR3 amino acids: CASMSRQLCTF. CDR3 nucleotides: TGCGCCAGCATGAGCCGACAGTTATGCACCTTC. V is TRBV10-2 and J is TRBJ1-2; maybe TRBD1 (5 bases). This CDR3 is 11 amino acids long. Between the trimmed V and J ends, which lost 7 bases and 13 bases, there was a span of 16 bases. CDR1 is WSHSY and CDR2 is SAAADI in the germline V gene.

The CDR3 reads CASRDPGQGFYEQYF. The CDR3 coding sequence is TGTGCCAGCAGGGACCCGGGACAGGGGTTCTACGAGCAGTACTTC. The rearrangement uses TRBV6-2 or TRBV6-3 and TRBJ2-7; 10 bases agree with TRBD1. The ends lost 6 bases at V and 3 bases at J; junction bases unmatched: 8. Germline V gene lookup returns CDR1 MNHEY and CDR2 SVGEGT. There are 15 residues in the CDR3.